What follows are 25 T cell receptor beta chains derived from one specimen sequenced in a study of human T cells and chemical hapten exposure. MiXCR, run by TCRdb on the RACE reads, gives a single entry per CDR3 protein. The sample shows 90,000 or so distinct CDR3 sequences, under 12% of them seen only once. As to time point: patch test 1, 2 weeks after DPC sensitization. Treatment indicated: therapeutic diphenylcyclopropenone sensitization with weekly scalp DPC. Here the sequenced sample was whole blood, taken in connection with sensitization to the hapten diphenylcyclopropenone (DPC). The receptors shown here come from a man in his forties with alopecia areata. Some clones in this sample may be carry-over from other donors' samples.

This clonotype was picked up many times. The chain combines TRBV20-1 with TRBJ2-7; 7 nucleotides align to TRBD2. CDR1 is DFQATT, CDR2 SNEGSKA, per germline (reference sequence). Trimming took 3 bases from V and 3 from J; bases not matched to a gene: 5. The CDR3 extends over 13 amino acids. The CDR3 loop is CSASAGVGYEQYF. Written as DNA, the CDR3 is TGCAGTGCTAGCGCGGGGGTGGGCTACGAGCAGTACTTC.

This clonotype was observed a few times. This chain uses TRBV5-1 with TRBJ2-5; TRBD2 agrees at 8 bases. In germline, CDR1 is SGHRS, CDR2 YFSETQ. Trimming removed 0 bases from V and 5 bases from J; junction bases left unmatched: 6. The CDR3 length is 15 residues. CDR3 DNA: TGCGCCAGCAGCTTGGGGACTAGCCCCCCGGAGACCCAGTACTTC. The encoded protein is CASSLGTSPPETQYF. Complete variable domain (other parts from reference TRBV5-1 and TRBJ2-5): KAGVTQTPRYLIKTRGQQVTLSCSPISGHRSVSWYQQTPGQGLQFLFEYFSETQRNKGNFPGRFSGRQFSNSRSEMNVSTLELGDSALYLCASSLGTSPPETQYFGPGTRLLVL.

The chain couples TRBV12-3 or TRBV12-4 to TRBJ2-3; 9 bases agree with TRBD2. The V segment lost 2 bases and the J segment 8 bases; nucleotides outside the gene matches: 5. The CDR3 consists of 14 residues. The CDR3 DNA sequence: TGTGCCAGCAGTTTATCTAGCGGGATCGCTACGCAGTATTTT. Translation: CASSLSSGIATQYF.

The chain is built from TRBV7-2 and TRBJ2-3; maybe TRBD1 (6 bases). Trimming removed 1 base from V and 4 bases from J, with 15 bases in between. The CDR3 contains 16 residues. The V gene's germline CDR1 is SGHTA and CDR2 FQGNSA. Written as DNA, the CDR3 is TGTGCCAGCAGCTTAGGGCCAAAAGGGGGAGCAGATACGCAGTATTTT. This codes for CASSLGPKGGADTQYF. Drawing the rest from reference TRBV7-2 and TRBJ2-3, the complete variable domain is GAGVSQSPSNKVTEKGKDVELRCDPISGHTALYWYRQSLGQGLEFLIYFQGNSAPDKSGLPSDRFSAERTGGSVSTLTIQRTQQEDSAVYLCASSLGPKGGADTQYFGPGTRLTVL.

This clonotype came up many times. The rearrangement links TRBV5-1 to TRBJ1-6; 9 nucleotides agree with TRBD1. The CDR3 has 15 amino acids. CDR1 is SGHRS and CDR2 is YFSETQ in the germline V gene. J lost 8 bases, V lost 3 bases, and 6 bases had no gene match. The CDR3 nucleotides read TGCGCCAGCAGCTCGGGACAGGGTTACGATTCACCCCTCCACTTT. Translated, it gives CASSSGQGYDSPLHF.

The V gene is TRBV18, the J gene TRBJ2-7, with a tentative D call TRBD1 (6 bases). There are 15 residues in the CDR3. V lost 3 bases and J lost 3, with 15 bases in between. CDR1 and CDR2 (germline): KGHSH, LQKENI. The CDR3 loop reads CASSPMDSSLYEQYV. The CDR3 DNA reads as TGTGCCAGCTCACCGATGGACAGTTCTCTCTACGAGCAGTACGTC.

The chain carries TRBV28 and TRBJ2-7; 8 positions agree with TRBD1. CDR1 is MDHEN, CDR2 SYDVKM, per germline. This CDR3 contains 13 residues. V lost 4 bases and J lost 5; bases outside the gene matches: 4. CDR3 DNA sequence: TGTGCCAGCAGTTACCCAGGGGGCGACGAGCAGTACGTC. This sequence encodes CASSYPGGDEQYV.

This clonotype has at least ten counts. The chain joins TRBV20-1 to TRBJ2-3; D is possibly TRBD1 (6 bases). This CDR3 has 13 amino acids. Trimming took 0 bases from V and 6 from J, leaving 10 bases between them. Germline V gene sequence: CDR1 DFQATT, CDR2 SNEGSKA (reference sequence). The CDR3 DNA reads as TGCAGTGCTAGAGAGGGGGCCCGGGATACGCAGTATTTT. It specifies CSAREGARDTQYF.

The chain carries TRBV5-1 and TRBJ2-3; 12 bases map to TRBD2. The junction had 3 bases not matched to a gene; V was cut back by 0 bases and J by 4 bases. The germline V gene has CDR1 SGHRS and CDR2 YFSETQ. The CDR3 consists of 16 residues. CDR3 sequence (DNA): TGCGCCAGCAGCTTGGGACTAGCGGGAGTGTCAGATACGCAGTATTTT. Its translation: CASSLGLAGVSDTQYF. Together with reference TRBV5-1 and TRBJ2-3, the CDR3 gives the full variable domain: KAGVTQTPRYLIKTRGQQVTLSCSPISGHRSVSWYQQTPGQGLQFLFEYFSETQRNKGNFPGRFSGRQFSNSRSEMNVSTLELGDSALYLCASSLGLAGVSDTQYFGPGTRLTVL.

V is TRBV6-2 or TRBV6-3 and J is TRBJ2-2; D ambiguous. Germline V gene lookup returns CDR1 MNHEY and CDR2 SVGEGT. Trimming removed 8 bases from V and 5 bases from J, with 12 bases in between. The CDR3 covers 13 residues. CDR3 protein: CASEKGSTGELFF. CDR3 coding DNA: TGTGCCAGCGAAAAGGGATCTACCGGGGAGCTGTTTTTT.

This clonotype was detected many times. The chain uses TRBV5-1 and TRBJ1-1, with unresolved D. The length of the CDR3 is 14 residues. The ends were cut back, 4 bases at V and 3 bases at J, with 13 bases in the middle. Germline V CDR1 and CDR2: SGHRS, YFSETQ. CDR3 coding DNA: TGCGCCAGCAGCAAAACACGGATGGACACTGAAGCTTTCTTT. It codes for CASSKTRMDTEAFF.

The sample holds many counts of this clonotype. V is TRBV10-3 and J is TRBJ2-2, with D unclear. CDR1 is ENHRY, CDR2 SYGVKD, per germline. Trimming pared 4 bases from V and 5 bases from J, leaving 8 bases between. The length of the CDR3 is 13 residues. The CDR3 DNA follows: TGTGCCATCAGTGCATACCCAACCGGGGAGCTGTTTTTT. This codes for CAISAYPTGELFF.

This clonotype has at least ten counts. The chain links TRBV20-1 to TRBJ1-3; no definite D call. This CDR3 is 14 amino acids long. The V end was cut by 1 base, the J end by 0 bases, with 7 bases between. Germline CDR1 reads DFQATT; CDR2 reads SNEGSKA (reference sequence). The CDR3, as DNA: TGCAGTGCTAGAGTCGAGGTCTCTGGAAACACCATATATTTT. Protein sequence: CSARVEVSGNTIYF.

This clonotype was recorded a few times. This chain joins TRBV29-1 and TRBJ2-7; no firm D call. This CDR3 spans 11 amino acids. The germline V gene encodes CDR1 SQVTM and CDR2 ANQGSEA. V lost 5 bases and J lost 4, with 9 bases in between. CDR3 sequence reads: CSVFIVYEQYF. The CDR3 DNA reads TGCAGCGTTTTCATAGTTTACGAGCAGTACTTC.

The V call is TRBV12-3 or TRBV12-4, the J call TRBJ1-2; D ambiguous. Trimming pared 1 base from V and 7 bases from J, leaving 10 bases between. There are 13 residues in the CDR3. The DNA of the CDR3 is TGTGCCAGCAGTTTAGTCTACGACGGTGGCTACACCTTC. It encodes CASSLVYDGGYTF.

At least ten counts were recorded for this clonotype. The rearrangement links TRBV28 to TRBJ2-4; D may be TRBD2 (5 bases). With 5 bases removed from V and 6 bases from J, the gap between germline ends came to 8 bases. CDR1 and CDR2 from the germline V gene are MDHEN and SYDVKM. This CDR3 region has 12 residues. DNA for the CDR3: TGTGCCAGCAGTCCACTAGTAAACATTCAGTACTTC. Translated, it gives CASSPLVNIQYF.

The J gene is TRBJ2-1, the V gene TRBV7-9; 8 bases agree with TRBD2. This CDR3 is 15 amino acids long. After removal of 1 base from V and 14 bases from J, the junction contained 13 bases not matched to a gene. CDR1 SEHNR and CDR2 FQNEAQ come from the germline V gene (reference sequence). This CDR3 is CASSLVLAAGEEEFF. DNA for the CDR3: TGTGCCAGCAGCTTAGTACTTGCAGCGGGAGAGGAGGAGTTCTTC.

The chain is built from TRBV6-5 and TRBJ2-5; the D is unclear. Germline V gene lookup returns CDR1 MNHEY and CDR2 SVGAGI. The CDR3 length is 15 residues. V was pared by 0 bases and J by 1 base, with 9 bases between. The CDR3 region is CASSYSVLLQETQYF. CDR3 DNA sequence: TGTGCCAGCAGTTACTCGGTCCTTCTCCAAGAGACCCAGTACTTC.

This clonotype was seen ten or more times. The chain joins TRBV12-3 or TRBV12-4 to TRBJ2-3; TRBD2 matches at 13 bases. The CDR3 is 18 residues long. Losses at the gene ends were 1 base for V and 3 bases for J; bases not matched to a gene: 7. The CDR3 DNA is TGTGCCAGCAGTTTAGGGACTAGCGGGAGCCGGGGGACAGATACGCAGTATTTT. Encoded protein: CASSLGTSGSRGTDTQYF.

This clonotype showed up just a few times. This chain links TRBV11-3 with TRBJ2-1, with TRBD2 as a possible D gene (7 bases). CDR1 and CDR2 (germline): SGHNT, YENEEA. Trimming cost V 6 bases and J 9 bases, with 12 bases left between them. The CDR3 extends over 12 amino acids. The CDR3 region has the DNA TGTGCCAGCAGGGGACTACAGGGTGAGCAGTTCTTC. Residues: CASRGLQGEQFF. Complete variable domain (other parts from reference TRBV11-3 and TRBJ2-1): EAGVVQSPRYKIIEKKQPVAFWCNPISGHNTLYWYLQNLGQGPELLIRYENEEAVDDSQLPKDRFSAERLKGVDSTLKIQPAELGDSAVYLCASRGLQGEQFFGPGTRLTVL.

This clonotype was seen only a few times. The chain has TRBV12-3 or TRBV12-4 and TRBJ2-3; 11 positions agree with TRBD2. There are 16 residues in the CDR3. J gave up 4 bases and V 6 bases, and 9 bases lay outside the gene matches. The CDR3 bases are TGTGCCAGCAGCCCTAGAAGGGGACTAGCGGCAGATACGCAGTATTTT. This codes for CASSPRRGLAADTQYF.

The V call is TRBV6-5, the J call TRBJ2-5, with 7 bases identical to TRBD2. V was clipped by 3 bases and J by 5 bases; unmatched bases: 3. This CDR3 spans 13 amino acids. Germline V gene lookup returns CDR1 MNHEY and CDR2 SVGAGI. The CDR3 nucleotides read TGTGCCAGCAGTTATGCGGGAGAGGAGACCCAGTACTTC. It yields the protein CASSYAGEETQYF.

This clonotype has only a few counts. The chain recombines TRBV6-2 or TRBV6-3 with TRBJ2-5, with 8 nucleotides matching TRBD2. Germline CDR1 reads MNHEY; CDR2 reads SVGEGT. This CDR3 is built from 15 residues. With V trimmed by 5 bases and J by 2 bases, 7 bases remained unmatched. CDR3 sequence (DNA): TGTGCCAGCAGTCCCGGACTAGCAAGACAAGAGACCCAGTACTTC. It codes for CASSPGLARQETQYF.

V is TRBV3-1 and J is TRBJ2-3; D unresolved. Trimming removed 1 base from V and 4 bases from J, with 12 bases in between. The CDR3 loop spans 15 amino acids. Per the germline V gene, CDR1 is LGHDT and CDR2 is YNNKEL (reference sequence). The CDR3 DNA reads TGTGCCAGCAGCCAAGGGCCGCAAAGATCAGATACGCAGTATTTT. This sequence encodes CASSQGPQRSDTQYF.

The chain joins TRBV18 to TRBJ2-5; 8 nucleotides match TRBD2. J was trimmed by 4 bases and V by 11 bases; bases with no gene match: 30. CDR3 length equals 20 residues. The germline V gene has CDR1 KGHSH and CDR2 LQKENI. In nucleotides, the CDR3 is TGTGCCGCCGCGGCGTCCAAGGGGTCAAAGGAGCGGGAGAAAGGAGAGACCCAGTACTTC. Protein: CAAAASKGSKEREKGETQYF. Filled out from reference TRBV18 and TRBJ2-5, the complete variable domain reads NAGVMQNPRHLVRRRGQEARLRCSPMKGHSHVYWYRQLPEEGLKFMVYLQKENIIDESGMPKERFSAEFPKEGPSILRIQQVVRGDSAAYFCAAAASKGSKEREKGETQYFGPGTRLLVL.